The 32 T cell receptor beta chains in this list originate from one sample, sequenced in a study of beta chain features in type 1 diabetes (dated by TCRdb to the late 2010s). Library preparation used the immunoSEQ multiplex PCR assay. The entire isolated RNA was reverse transcribed using the High Capacity cDNA Reverse Transcription Kit, and thus expressed TCRB transcripts were sequenced. Here the immuneACCESS table is served through TCRdb, limited to in-frame sequences with V and J called. Missing clones are a known gap in these copies; in checked studies unresolved V genes cover under half, and the rest lacks a known reason. The sample table records fewer than 350,000 clones; approximately 15% of these occur just once. The top ten constitute 0.015% to 0.019% of the sample. On the study overall, not on this receptor specifically: In all four CD4+ subsets, TCRB CDR3 length was moderately but significantly shorter in type 1 diabetes patients.

The antigens of these receptors remain unknown. Material: naive CD4+ T cells from blood. In light of the paper, this sample's cell subset or site label describes: true naive CD4+ T cells. These receptors all stem from a man younger than 30 with type 1 diabetes.

This clone occurred a few times. The chain links TRBV7-9 to TRBJ2-3; 12 bases line up with TRBD2. CDR1 and CDR2 (germline): SEHNR, FQNEAQ (reference sequence). The CDR3 runs 18 residues. V dropped 5 bases and J dropped 4; count of bases not matched to a gene: 13. In DNA, the CDR3 is TGTGCCAGCAGCCCCCCTAGCGGGAGGGCCTTGAGGGCAGATACGCAGTATTTT. Translated, it gives CASSPPSGRALRADTQYF.

This clone was recorded a few times. The J gene is TRBJ2-1, the V gene TRBV5-1, with 13 bases identical to TRBD2. In germline, CDR1 is SGHRS, CDR2 YFSETQ. This CDR3 is built from 17 residues. V lost 4 bases, J lost 2 bases, and 6 bases stayed unmatched. The CDR3 spells CASSAGLAGDPYNEQFF. The DNA of the CDR3 is TGCGCCAGCAGCGCCGGACTAGCGGGAGATCCCTACAATGAGCAGTTCTTC.

The chain couples TRBV14 to TRBJ2-7, with a weak D call TRBD1 (5 bases). Trimming stripped 2 bases from V and 2 bases from J, with 16 bases between. CDR1 is SGHDN and CDR2 is FVKESK in the germline V gene. The CDR3 totals 16 residues. The CDR3 DNA sequence: TGTGCCAGCAGCCAAATCTGGGGCGACAGAACCTACGAGCAGTACTTC. Its translation: CASSQIWGDRTYEQYF.

This clone came up a few times. The V and J genes are TRBV7-6 and TRBJ2-3; the match to TRBD2 covers 10 bases. V lost 0 bases, J lost 1 base, and 4 bases stayed unmatched. The CDR3 spans 17 residues. CDR1 SGHVS and CDR2 FNYEAQ come from the germline V gene. The CDR3 region is CASSLALAGVRTDTQYF. CDR3 sequence (DNA): TGTGCCAGCAGCTTAGCGCTAGCGGGGGTTCGCACAGATACGCAGTATTTT.

This chain links TRBV7-2 with TRBJ1-5; D remains ambiguous. V dropped 2 bases and J dropped 5 bases, with 10 bases sitting between them. CDR1 and CDR2 (germline): SGHTA, FQGNSA. The CDR3 covers 14 residues. In DNA form, the CDR3 reads TGTGCCAGCAGCTTATTTCCCGGGGATCAGCCCCAGCATTTT. The encoded protein is CASSLFPGDQPQHF.

The V call is TRBV6-6, the J call TRBJ1-2, with TRBD1 identical over 7 bases. V shed 6 bases and J 8 bases; nucleotides not matched to a gene: 18. Germline values: CDR1 MNHNY, CDR2 SVGAGI (reference sequence). This CDR3 has 16 residues. The CDR3 reads CASSVKTGRNLWGYTF. CDR3 nucleotide sequence: TGTGCCAGCAGCGTTAAGACAGGGAGGAACCTTTGGGGCTACACCTTC.

This clone was detected only a few times. The chain carries TRBV5-1 and TRBJ1-4; weak D call: TRBD1 (6 bases). Per the germline V gene, CDR1 is SGHRS and CDR2 is YFSETQ. The CDR3 runs to 14 residues. V was trimmed by 4 bases and J by 3 bases, leaving 10 bases between them. The CDR3 nucleotides are TGCGCCAGCAGCATGGACAGACCTAATGAAAAACTGTTTTTT. This translates into CASSMDRPNEKLFF. Full variable domain (remainder filled in from reference TRBV5-1 and TRBJ1-4): KAGVTQTPRYLIKTRGQQVTLSCSPISGHRSVSWYQQTPGQGLQFLFEYFSETQRNKGNFPGRFSGRQFSNSRSEMNVSTLELGDSALYLCASSMDRPNEKLFFGSGTQLSVL.

This clone has a handful of counts. The chain carries TRBV7-9 and TRBJ1-2, with D perhaps matching TRBD1 (6 bases). The germline V and J ends were trimmed by 5 bases and 3 bases, with 13 bases remaining between them. Germline loops: CDR1 SEHNR, CDR2 FQNEAQ (reference sequence). This CDR3 contains 14 residues. In nucleotides, the CDR3 is TGTGCCAGCAGCGAACGGGGGGCCGACTATGGCTACACCTTC. As protein: CASSERGADYGYTF.

V gene TRBV9 combines with J gene TRBJ2-1; D uncertain. The CDR3 consists of 11 residues. From germline, CDR1 is SGDLS and CDR2 YYNGEE. V lost 4 bases and J 7 bases, leaving 6 bases between the germline ends. The CDR3 DNA follows: TGTGCCAGCAGCCCCTCGAATGAGCAGTTCTTC. Amino acid sequence: CASSPSNEQFF.

This clone was detected a few times. The CDR3 protein is CASTGGAVETQYF. The DNA of the CDR3 is TGTGCCAGCACGGGGGGCGCAGTAGAGACCCAGTACTTC. The chain has TRBV6-5 and TRBJ2-5, with D perhaps matching TRBD2 (7 bases). The germline V gene encodes CDR1 MNHEY and CDR2 SVGAGI. Trimming left V 7 bases short and J 4 bases short, with 13 bases between. This CDR3 is built from 13 residues.

This clone came up a few times. The chain employs TRBV7-6 and TRBJ2-5; D perhaps matches TRBD2 (5 bases). The CDR3 extends over 15 amino acids. Germline V gene lookup returns CDR1 SGHVS and CDR2 FNYEAQ. Trimming cost V 1 base and J 9 bases, with 18 bases left between them. As DNA, the CDR3 is TGTGCCAGCAGCTTAGATGGAGGTCGGGTCGGGGCCCAGTACTTC. This translates into CASSLDGGRVGAQYF.

Worth noting for this clone: Other DNA sequences of this sample code for an identical CDR3. The chain combines TRBV27 with TRBJ1-2, with 8 nucleotides matching TRBD1. The CDR3 sequence is 13 residues long. The V segment lost 6 bases and the J segment 5 bases; nucleotides outside the gene matches: 5. Germline CDR1 is MNHEY and CDR2 is SMNVEV (reference sequence). The CDR3 here is CASSRTGLYGYTF. In DNA, the CDR3 is TGTGCCAGCAGCCGGACAGGGTTGTATGGCTACACCTTC.

The chain is built from TRBV7-9 and TRBJ2-5; weak D call: TRBD2 (5 bases). V shed 5 bases and J shed 5 bases, with 15 bases lying between them. This CDR3 spans 14 amino acids. The germline gives CDR1 SEHNR, CDR2 FQNEAQ (reference sequence). In DNA form, the CDR3 reads TGTGCCAGCAGCCTTCAGGCGGGCAGGGAGACCCAGTACTTC. Protein: CASSLQAGRETQYF.

The rearrangement uses TRBV30 and TRBJ1-5; 9 bases agree with TRBD1. Germline V gives CDR1 GTSNPN, CDR2 SVGIG (reference sequence). V gave up 5 bases and J gave up 4 bases; unmatched junction bases: 3. The CDR3 contains 13 residues. CDR3 in amino acids: CAWEQGANQPQHF. DNA for the CDR3: TGTGCCTGGGAACAGGGGGCTAATCAGCCCCAGCATTTT.

The gene calls are TRBV29-1 and TRBJ2-4; 9 positions match TRBD2. After removal of 2 bases from V and 6 bases from J, the junction contained 5 bases not matched to a gene. The CDR3 extends over 14 amino acids. Germline values: CDR1 SQVTM, CDR2 ANQGSEA. In DNA, the CDR3 is TGCAGCGTTGAATTGCGGGGGGGCCCAAACATTCAGTACTTC. As protein: CSVELRGGPNIQYF.

The V and J genes are TRBV28 and TRBJ2-5, with a possible D match to TRBD2 (6 bases). CDR1 is MDHEN and CDR2 is SYDVKM in the germline V gene. Deletions cut 3 bases from V and 5 bases from J, with 10 bases between. CDR3 size: 13 residues. CDR3 DNA sequence: TGTGCCAGCAGTTTGGCGGGGCTGGAGACCCAGTACTTC. Translation: CASSLAGLETQYF.

This chain connects TRBV19 to TRBJ1-2; 9 bases line up with TRBD1. The germline gives CDR1 LNHDA, CDR2 SQIVND (reference sequence). The CDR3 has 11 amino acids. V gave up 9 bases and J gave up 6 bases; unmatched junction bases: 2. The CDR3 DNA is TGTGCCAGAACAGGGGGCAATGGCTACACCTTC. Amino acids: CARTGGNGYTF.

The chain carries TRBV7-9 and TRBJ2-3; TRBD2 agrees at 10 bases. Germline CDR1 is SEHNR and CDR2 is FQNEAQ (reference sequence). This CDR3 has 15 amino acids. With V trimmed by 5 bases and J by 4 bases, 6 bases remained unmatched. The CDR3 nucleotides are TGTGCCAGCAGCCAGCCGGGACTAGCGTCAGATACGCAGTATTTT. This encodes CASSQPGLASDTQYF.

J is TRBJ1-1 and V is TRBV7-9, with D possibly TRBD1 on 6 matching bases. The V gene's germline CDR1 is SEHNR and CDR2 FQNEAQ (reference sequence). V lost 5 bases, J lost 1 base, and 14 bases lay in between. This CDR3 region has 15 residues. The CDR3 sequence: CASSPIQTGNTEAFF. Here the CDR3 DNA reads TGTGCCAGCAGCCCGATACAGACAGGGAACACTGAAGCTTTCTTT. Full variable domain (rest looked up from reference TRBV7-9 and TRBJ1-1): DTGVSQNPRHKITKRGQNVTFRCDPISEHNRLYWYRQTLGQGPEFLTYFQNEAQLEKSRLLSDRFSAERPKGSFSTLEIQRTEQGDSAMYLCASSPIQTGNTEAFFGQGTRLTVV.

This chain links TRBV23-1 with TRBJ1-6, with D tentatively TRBD1 (5 bases). TRBV23-1 is classed as an ORF, of uncertain function. The CDR3 covers 15 residues. The V and J ends lost 2 bases and 3 bases respectively, with 8 bases between them. This CDR3 is CASSQAGFYNSPLHF. The DNA for the CDR3 is TGCGCCAGCAGTCAAGCAGGGTTCTATAATTCACCCCTCCACTTT.

This clone was seen a handful of times. This sequence joins TRBV5-6 and TRBJ2-1; 10 bases fit TRBD2. Trimming removed 1 base from V and 5 bases from J; junction bases left unmatched: 12. The CDR3 is made up of 18 amino acids. CDR1 and CDR2 (germline): SGHDT, YYEEEE. CDR3 nucleotides: TGTGCCAGCAGCTTGTTTGCTAGCGGGAGATGGGGGCACAATGAGCAGTTCTTC. It is translated as CASSLFASGRWGHNEQFF.

CDR3 coding DNA: TGCACCAGCAGCCAAGACTACGAGAACACTGAAGCTTTCTTT. Translation: CTSSQDYENTEAFF. The gene calls are TRBV1 and TRBJ1-1. TRBV1 is a listed pseudogene. The CDR3 runs to 14 residues.

This rearrangement joins TRBV9 to TRBJ2-3; D call uncertain. V was shortened by 4 bases and J by 3 bases, with 12 bases between the two germline ends. Germline V gene sequence: CDR1 SGDLS, CDR2 YYNGEE. This CDR3 is 14 amino acids long. The CDR3 nucleotides are TGTGCCAGCAGCCCCGCGTATTGGACAGATACGCAGTATTTT. Its protein is CASSPAYWTDTQYF.

This clone came up a few times. At the DNA level, this CDR3 is encoded by other sequences in the same sample as well. This sequence joins TRBV30 and TRBJ1-5; TRBD1 is a possible D gene (6 bases). Germline CDR1 and CDR2: GTSNPN and SVGIG (reference sequence). The CDR3 is made up of 13 amino acids. The ends were cut back, 0 bases at V and 4 bases at J, with 7 bases in the middle. The CDR3 spells CAWSVGGNQPQHF. The CDR3 coding sequence is TGTGCCTGGAGTGTAGGGGGAAATCAGCCCCAGCATTTT.

The sample holds a few counts of this clone. The chain carries TRBV5-1 and TRBJ2-7; 8 nucleotides agree with TRBD2. V gave up 4 bases and J gave up 0 bases; unmatched junction bases: 3. Germline V gives CDR1 SGHRS, CDR2 YFSETQ. The CDR3 loop spans 14 amino acids. The CDR3 region is CASSQRGISYEQYF. CDR3 DNA: TGCGCCAGCAGCCAGCGGGGGATCTCCTACGAGCAGTACTTC. Filled out from reference TRBV5-1 and TRBJ2-7, the complete variable domain reads KAGVTQTPRYLIKTRGQQVTLSCSPISGHRSVSWYQQTPGQGLQFLFEYFSETQRNKGNFPGRFSGRQFSNSRSEMNVSTLELGDSALYLCASSQRGISYEQYFGPGTRLTVT.

This chain connects TRBV5-1 to TRBJ2-7; 8 bases line up with TRBD1. Germline V gene data show CDR1 as SGHRS and CDR2 as YFSETQ. V gave up 4 bases and J gave up 5 bases; unmatched junction bases: 8. The CDR3 extends over 14 amino acids. This CDR3 is CASSPDRVIDEQYF. Here the CDR3 DNA reads TGCGCCAGCAGCCCGGACAGGGTGATCGACGAGCAGTACTTC.

This clone was seen at least ten times. The rearrangement links TRBV29-1 to TRBJ1-1; TRBD1 might be the D (5 bases). Trimming shortened V by 1 base and J by 9 bases, and 12 bases separated the two germline ends. The germline V gene encodes CDR1 SQVTM and CDR2 ANQGSEA. The CDR3 runs 12 residues. CDR3 DNA: TGCAGCGTTGAAGGCAGGGCAGTCAAAGCTTTCTTT. Protein sequence: CSVEGRAVKAFF.

This clone showed up just a few times. The chain uses TRBV29-1 and TRBJ1-3; tentatively, D is TRBD1 (6 bases). The CDR3 has 16 residues. V was pared by 3 bases and J by 1 base, with 16 bases between. The germline gives CDR1 SQVTM, CDR2 ANQGSEA. The CDR3 spells CSVEVTGPRSGNTIYF. The CDR3, as DNA: TGCAGCGTTGAGGTGACAGGTCCGAGATCTGGAAACACCATATATTTT.

The gene calls are TRBV6-5 and TRBJ2-1; 9 positions agree with TRBD1. There are 15 residues in the CDR3. V gave up 2 bases and J gave up 9 bases; unmatched junction bases: 8. The germline CDR1 and CDR2 sequences are MNHEY and SVGAGI. In DNA form, the CDR3 reads TGTGCCAGCAGTTACCGAAGGACAGGGGATGGTGAGCAGTTCTTC. Protein: CASSYRRTGDGEQFF.

In this sample, this clone turned up a few times. The CDR3 spells CASSPGAGFSYEQYF. CDR3 in DNA: TGTGCCAGCTCACCAGGGGCAGGGTTCTCCTACGAGCAGTACTTC. The rearrangement uses TRBV18 and TRBJ2-7, with D possibly TRBD1 on 5 matching bases. Germline CDR1 KGHSH, CDR2 LQKENI. The CDR3 sequence is 15 residues long. Trimming took off 2 bases at V and 0 bases at J, with 11 bases between the two ends.

This clone has only a few counts. The chain joins TRBV7-2 to TRBJ2-2; 8 bases map to TRBD2. V shed 4 bases, J shed 6 bases, and the junction held 7 bases outside the gene matches. The germline gives CDR1 SGHTA, CDR2 FQGNSA. This CDR3 is built from 15 residues. CDR3 sequence: CASSSGLVFPGELFF. CDR3 sequence (DNA): TGTGCCAGCAGCTCGGGACTAGTGTTTCCCGGGGAGCTGTTTTTT. Using reference TRBV7-2 and TRBJ2-2 for the parts outside the CDR3, the full variable domain is GAGVSQSPSNKVTEKGKDVELRCDPISGHTALYWYRQSLGQGLEFLIYFQGNSAPDKSGLPSDRFSAERTGGSVSTLTIQRTQQEDSAVYLCASSSGLVFPGELFFGEGSRLTVL.

The rearrangement uses TRBV27 and TRBJ2-7; 8 nucleotides match TRBD1. The CDR3 is 14 residues long. Losses at the gene ends were 4 bases for V and 7 bases for J; bases not matched to a gene: 9. Germline values: CDR1 MNHEY, CDR2 SMNVEV (reference sequence). The CDR3 reads CASSSPDRAGEQYF. The CDR3 nucleotides read TGTGCCAGCAGTTCCCCGGACAGGGCAGGAGAGCAGTACTTC.